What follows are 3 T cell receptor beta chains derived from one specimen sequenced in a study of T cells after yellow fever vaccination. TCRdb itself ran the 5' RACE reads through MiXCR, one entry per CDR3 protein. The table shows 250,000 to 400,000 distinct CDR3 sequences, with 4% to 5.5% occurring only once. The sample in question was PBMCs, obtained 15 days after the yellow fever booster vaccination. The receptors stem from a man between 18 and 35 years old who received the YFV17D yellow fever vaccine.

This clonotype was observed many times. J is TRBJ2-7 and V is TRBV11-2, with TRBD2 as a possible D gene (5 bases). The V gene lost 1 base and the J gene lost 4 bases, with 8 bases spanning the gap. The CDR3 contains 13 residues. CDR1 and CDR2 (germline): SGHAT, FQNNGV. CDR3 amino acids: CASSLGGQYEQYF. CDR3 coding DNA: TGTGCCAGCAGCTTAGGAGGGCAGTACGAGCAGTACTTC.

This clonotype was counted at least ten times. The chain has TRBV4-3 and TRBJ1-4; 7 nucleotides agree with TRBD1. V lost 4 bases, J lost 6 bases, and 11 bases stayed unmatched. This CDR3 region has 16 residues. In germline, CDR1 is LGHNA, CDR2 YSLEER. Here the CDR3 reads CASSLSTGTVHEKLFF. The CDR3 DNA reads TGCGCCAGCAGCCTTTCGACCGGGACAGTTCATGAAAAACTGTTTTTT.

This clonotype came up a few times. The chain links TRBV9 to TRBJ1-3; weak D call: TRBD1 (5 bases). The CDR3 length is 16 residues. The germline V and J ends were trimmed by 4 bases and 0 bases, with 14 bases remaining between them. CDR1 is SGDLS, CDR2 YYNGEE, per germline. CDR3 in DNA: TGTGCCAGCAGCCCTTGGGACGGGGACTCTGGAAACACCATATATTTT. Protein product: CASSPWDGDSGNTIYF.